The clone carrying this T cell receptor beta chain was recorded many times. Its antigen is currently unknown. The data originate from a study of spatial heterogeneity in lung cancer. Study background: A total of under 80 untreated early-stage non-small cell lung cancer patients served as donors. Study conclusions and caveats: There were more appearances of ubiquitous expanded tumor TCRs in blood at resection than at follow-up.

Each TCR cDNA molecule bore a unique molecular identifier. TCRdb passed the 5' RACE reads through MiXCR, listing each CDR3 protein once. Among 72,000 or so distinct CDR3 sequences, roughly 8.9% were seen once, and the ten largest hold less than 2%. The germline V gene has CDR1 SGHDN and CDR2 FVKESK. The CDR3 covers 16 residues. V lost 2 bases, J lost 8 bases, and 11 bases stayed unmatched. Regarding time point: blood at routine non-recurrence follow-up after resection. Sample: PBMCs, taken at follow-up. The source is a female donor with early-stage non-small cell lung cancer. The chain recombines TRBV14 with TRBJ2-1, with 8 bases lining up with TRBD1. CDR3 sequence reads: CASSQPQGARRDEQFF. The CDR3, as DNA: TGTGCCAGCAGCCAACCTCAGGGGGCCAGACGGGATGAGCAGTTCTTC. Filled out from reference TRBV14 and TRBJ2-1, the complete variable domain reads EAGVTQFPSHSVIEKGQTVTLRCDPISGHDNLYWYRRVMGKEIKFLLHFVKESKQDESGMPNNRFLAERTGGTYSTLKVQPAELEDSGVYFCASSQPQGARRDEQFFGPGTRLTVL.